The next 17 T cell receptor beta chains were all read from a single sample in a study of blood T cell repertoires in COVID-19. Profiling relied on immunoSEQ multiplex PCR, and the TCRdb table lists in-frame clones only, not all of them. This sample has around 130,000 clones, with under 90% found just once. Material: PBMCs or T cells enriched from blood (not recorded which). These receptors all stem from a man aged 35 to 55 with acute COVID-19.

This clone was observed a few times. The rearrangement links TRBV7-9 to TRBJ1-4, with no clear D. Germline lookup yields CDR1 SEHNR and CDR2 FQNEAQ (reference sequence). This CDR3 spans 18 amino acids. V lost 1 base to trimming and J lost 0 bases, with 15 bases between them. The CDR3 is CASSLGSGGPPTNEKLFF. DNA for the CDR3: TGTGCCAGCAGCTTAGGGTCGGGTGGCCCCCCAACTAATGAAAAACTGTTTTTT.

V and J are TRBV18 and TRBJ2-2; D is perhaps TRBD2 (5 bases). Germline-derived CDR1 and CDR2 are KGHSH and LQKENI. This CDR3 comprises 15 residues. The V gene lost 6 bases and the J gene lost 6 bases, with 17 bases spanning the gap. The CDR3 reads CASSPGSIEAGELFF. The CDR3 bases are TGTGCCAGCTCTCCGGGGAGCATTGAGGCCGGGGAGCTGTTTTTT.

V usage is TRBV24-1 and J usage is TRBJ2-1; 10 nucleotides match TRBD1. The germline V gene encodes CDR1 KGHDR and CDR2 SFDVKD. With V trimmed by 9 bases and J by 6 bases, 7 bases remained unmatched. This CDR3 is built from 14 residues. CDR3 DNA sequence: TGTGCCACCTCTCAGGGACAGGGGACCAATGAGCAGTTCTTC. Protein: CATSQGQGTNEQFF.

The chain has TRBV5-1 and TRBJ1-2; D is undetermined. Trimming cost V 6 bases and J 1 base, with 16 bases left between them. The germline V gene has CDR1 SGHRS and CDR2 YFSETQ. The CDR3 contains 15 residues. CDR3 protein: CASKMSAQVNYGYTF. The CDR3 bases are TGCGCCAGCAAAATGTCGGCCCAGGTTAACTATGGCTACACCTTC.

The chain links TRBV6-4 to TRBJ2-2, with D possibly being TRBD2 (5 bases). The CDR3 spans 14 residues. Germline V CDR1 and CDR2: MRHNA, SNTAGT. V was pared by 4 bases and J by 7 bases, with 13 bases between. CDR3 in amino acids: CASSGRTAGGELFF. The CDR3 DNA reads TGTGCCAGCAGTGGGAGGACGGCCGGCGGGGAGCTGTTTTTT.

The chain joins TRBV12-3 or TRBV12-4 to TRBJ1-4, with 9 bases aligning to TRBD1. V lost 8 bases and J lost 8; bases outside the gene matches: 6. This CDR3 is built from 13 residues. The CDR3 nucleotides read TGTGCCAGCCGACCCGGGACAGGGGAAAAACTGTTTTTT. Translation: CASRPGTGEKLFF.

The chain joins TRBV18 to TRBJ2-2, with a tentative D call TRBD1 (5 bases). V was cut by 3 bases and J by 7 bases, with 15 bases left in between. The CDR3 is 15 amino acids. Germline lookup yields CDR1 KGHSH and CDR2 LQKENI. The chain's CDR3 is CASSPGQGDVGELFF. The CDR3, as DNA: TGTGCCAGCTCACCTGGGCAGGGCGACGTCGGGGAGCTGTTTTTT.

This chain connects TRBV9 to TRBJ2-5; D is unclear. From germline, CDR1 is SGDLS and CDR2 YYNGEE. V was trimmed by 0 bases and J by 4 bases, leaving 10 bases between them. The CDR3 is 14 amino acids. CDR3 in DNA: TGTGCCAGCAGCGTAGGCGGCTATTCAGAGACCCAGTACTTC. It codes for CASSVGGYSETQYF.

This clone was counted between two and nine times. The chain combines TRBV2 with TRBJ1-6; 7 bases are shared with TRBD1. V shed 9 bases and J 7 bases; nucleotides not matched to a gene: 6. The CDR3 totals 13 residues. Germline assignment: CDR1 SNHLY and CDR2 FYNNEI. The CDR3 DNA reads as TGTGCCAGTTTGGACAGGCGAAATTCACCCCTCCACTTT. It codes for CASLDRRNSPLHF. Looking up the rest from reference TRBV2 and TRBJ1-6 gives the full variable domain: EPEVTQTPSHQVTQMGQEVILRCVPISNHLYFYWYRQILGQKVEFLVSFYNNEISEKSEIFDDQFSVERPDGSNFTLKIRSTKLEDSAMYFCASLDRRNSPLHFGNGTRLTVT.

The chain links TRBV7-9 to TRBJ1-5; D uncertain. This CDR3 has 15 amino acids. Germline CDR1 reads SEHNR; CDR2 reads FQNEAQ (reference sequence). Trimming took 2 bases from V and 5 from J, leaving 13 bases between them. The DNA of the CDR3 is TGTGCCAGCAGCTTATGGGGTTACGGGGATCAGCCCCAGCATTTT. Protein product: CASSLWGYGDQPQHF.

Comments on this clone: One end of the junction is discordant with germline, which a read error may explain. The J gene is TRBJ1-2, the V gene TRBV4-2; D unclear. The CDR3 totals 13 residues. Looked up from germline, CDR1 is LGHNA and CDR2 is YNFKEQ. The CDR3 DNA sequence: TGTGCCAGCACCCAAGAGGAGACCTATGGCTACACCTTC. This sequence encodes CASTQEETYGYTF.

Notes on this clone: The sample has other DNA sequences that encode this CDR3 too. This chain connects TRBV7-9 to TRBJ2-7, with D perhaps TRBD2 (6 bases). This CDR3 contains 15 residues. Germline CDR1 SEHNR, CDR2 FQNEAQ (reference sequence). V lost 0 bases and J 5 bases, leaving 14 bases between the germline ends. CDR3 nucleotides: TGTGCCAGCAGCTTAGCGTCGGGAGCTACGGACGAGCAGTACTTC. Its translation is CASSLASGATDEQYF.

The gene calls are TRBV6-6 and TRBJ1-5, with 8 bases identical to TRBD1. The CDR3 extends over 17 amino acids. Germline lookup yields CDR1 MNHNY and CDR2 SVGAGI (reference sequence). V shed 5 bases and J 2 bases; nucleotides not matched to a gene: 11. Here the CDR3 reads CASSPRTGFGGNQPQHF. For the CDR3, the DNA is TGTGCCAGCAGTCCCCGGACAGGGTTCGGGGGCAATCAGCCCCAGCATTTT.

This sequence joins TRBV19 and TRBJ2-3; 11 nucleotides agree with TRBD2. This CDR3 has 15 residues. V was pared by 5 bases and J by 6 bases, with 7 bases of the junction left unmatched. Germline CDR1 reads LNHDA; CDR2 reads SQIVND (reference sequence). CDR3 sequence: CASSSLAGAGDTQYF. In nucleotides, the CDR3 is TGTGCCAGTAGTTCACTAGCGGGGGCTGGGGATACGCAGTATTTT.

This clone was counted between two and nine times. This chain uses TRBV11-2 with TRBJ2-3; 10 nucleotides agree with TRBD2. V was clipped by 5 bases and J by 4 bases; unmatched bases: 3. This CDR3 has 14 residues. Per the germline V gene, CDR1 is SGHAT and CDR2 is FQNNGV. The CDR3 region is CASSLAGEADTQYF. In nucleotides, the CDR3 is TGTGCCAGCAGCCTAGCGGGAGAAGCAGATACGCAGTATTTT. Full variable domain (rest looked up from reference TRBV11-2 and TRBJ2-3): EAGVAQSPRYKIIEKRQSVAFWCNPISGHATLYWYQQILGQGPKLLIQFQNNGVVDDSQLPKDRFSAERLKGVDSTLKIQPAKLEDSAVYLCASSLAGEADTQYFGPGTRLTVL.

This chain uses TRBV9 with TRBJ2-2, with D possibly being TRBD2 (6 bases). V was cut by 4 bases and J by 2 bases, with 12 bases left in between. Germline-derived CDR1 and CDR2 are SGDLS and YYNGEE. This CDR3 has 15 residues. The chain's CDR3 is CASSPLAGNTGELFF. In nucleotides, the CDR3 is TGTGCCAGCAGCCCCCTTGCGGGAAACACCGGGGAGCTGTTTTTT.

V gene TRBV28 combines with J gene TRBJ1-6; TRBD1 agrees at 10 bases. The CDR3 consists of 15 residues. CDR1 and CDR2 from the germline V gene are MDHEN and SYDVKM. The junction had 8 bases not matched to a gene; V was cut back by 5 bases and J by 10 bases. CDR3 DNA sequence: TGTGCCAGCAGTACCACCGGGACAGGGGAATCACCCCTCCACTTT. Amino acids: CASSTTGTGESPLHF.